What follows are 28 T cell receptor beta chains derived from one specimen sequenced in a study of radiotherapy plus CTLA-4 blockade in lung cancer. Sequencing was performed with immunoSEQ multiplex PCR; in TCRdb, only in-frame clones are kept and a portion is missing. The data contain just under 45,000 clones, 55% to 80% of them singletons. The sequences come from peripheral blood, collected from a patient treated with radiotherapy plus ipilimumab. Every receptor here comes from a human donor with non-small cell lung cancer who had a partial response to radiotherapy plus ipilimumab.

The CDR3 sequence is CSVEGQGGEQYF. CDR3 coding DNA: TGCAGCGTTGAAGGACAGGGAGGCGAGCAGTACTTC. V usage is TRBV29-1 and J usage is TRBJ2-7, with a weak D call TRBD1 (7 bases). This CDR3 spans 12 amino acids. Germline V CDR1 and CDR2: SQVTM, ANQGSEA. Trimming left V 1 base short and J 6 bases short, with 10 bases between.

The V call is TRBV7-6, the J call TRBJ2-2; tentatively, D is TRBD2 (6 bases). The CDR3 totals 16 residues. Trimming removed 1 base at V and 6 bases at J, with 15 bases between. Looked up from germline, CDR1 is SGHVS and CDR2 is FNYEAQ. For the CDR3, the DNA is TGTGCCAGCAGCTTAGTGCGTAGCGGATTTGCCGGGGAGCTGTTTTTT. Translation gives CASSLVRSGFAGELFF.

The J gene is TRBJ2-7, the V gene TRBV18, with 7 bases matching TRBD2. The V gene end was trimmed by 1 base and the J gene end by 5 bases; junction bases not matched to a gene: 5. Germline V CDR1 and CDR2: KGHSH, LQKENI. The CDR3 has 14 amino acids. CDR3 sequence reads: CASSPRAGIDEQYF. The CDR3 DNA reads TGTGCCAGCTCACCACGAGCGGGAATCGACGAGCAGTACTTC.

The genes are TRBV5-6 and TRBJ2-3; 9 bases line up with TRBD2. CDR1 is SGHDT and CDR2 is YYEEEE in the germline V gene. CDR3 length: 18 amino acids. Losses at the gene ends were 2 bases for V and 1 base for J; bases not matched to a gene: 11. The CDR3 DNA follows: TGTGCCAGCAGCTTAACCCCCTTGTGGACTAGCGGCACAGATACGCAGTATTTT. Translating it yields CASSLTPLWTSGTDTQYF. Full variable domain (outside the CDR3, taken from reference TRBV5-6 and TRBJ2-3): DAGVTQSPTHLIKTRGQQVTLRCSPKSGHDTVSWYQQALGQGPQFIFQYYEEEERQRGNFPDRFSGHQFPNYSSELNVNALLLGDSALYLCASSLTPLWTSGTDTQYFGPGTRLTVL.

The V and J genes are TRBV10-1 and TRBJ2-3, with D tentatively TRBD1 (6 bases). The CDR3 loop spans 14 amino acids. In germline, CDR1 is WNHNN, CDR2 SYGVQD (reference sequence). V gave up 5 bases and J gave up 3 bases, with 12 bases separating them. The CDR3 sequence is CASSYGQITDTQYF. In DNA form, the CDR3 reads TGCGCCAGCAGTTATGGACAGATTACAGATACGCAGTATTTT.

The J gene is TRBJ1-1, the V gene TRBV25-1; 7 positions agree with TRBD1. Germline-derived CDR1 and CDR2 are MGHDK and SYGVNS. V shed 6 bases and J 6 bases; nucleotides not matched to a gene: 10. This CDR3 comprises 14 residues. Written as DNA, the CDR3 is TGTGCCAGCAGGAGACAGGGTGAGGAGTCTGAAGCTTTCTTT. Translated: CASRRQGEESEAFF.

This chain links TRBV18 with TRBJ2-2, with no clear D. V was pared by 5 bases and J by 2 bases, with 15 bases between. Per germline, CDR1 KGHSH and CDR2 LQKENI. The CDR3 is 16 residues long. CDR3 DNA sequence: TGTGCCAGCTCATTCGTCTCGCTAGTTAACACCGGGGAGCTGTTTTTT. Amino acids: CASSFVSLVNTGELFF.

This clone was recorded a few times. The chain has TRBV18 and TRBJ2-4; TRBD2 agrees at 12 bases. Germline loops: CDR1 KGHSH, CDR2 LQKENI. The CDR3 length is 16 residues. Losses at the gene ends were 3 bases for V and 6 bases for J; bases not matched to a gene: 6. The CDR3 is CASSPQLAGGRNIQYF. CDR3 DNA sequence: TGTGCCAGCTCACCCCAGCTAGCGGGAGGGAGAAACATTCAGTACTTC.

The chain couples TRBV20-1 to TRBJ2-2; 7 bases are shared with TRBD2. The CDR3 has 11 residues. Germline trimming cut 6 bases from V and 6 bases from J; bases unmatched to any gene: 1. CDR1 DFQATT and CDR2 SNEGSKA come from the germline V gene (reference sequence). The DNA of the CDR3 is TGCAGTGCCCGGGGGGCCGGGGAGCTGTTTTTT. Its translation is CSARGAGELFF.

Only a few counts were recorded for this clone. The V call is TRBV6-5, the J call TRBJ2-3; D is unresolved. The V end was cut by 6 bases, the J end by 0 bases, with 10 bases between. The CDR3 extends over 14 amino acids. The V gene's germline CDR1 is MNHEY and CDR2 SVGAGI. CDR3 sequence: CASRGSPSTDTQYF. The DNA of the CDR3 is TGTGCCAGCAGGGGCAGCCCTAGCACAGATACGCAGTATTTT.

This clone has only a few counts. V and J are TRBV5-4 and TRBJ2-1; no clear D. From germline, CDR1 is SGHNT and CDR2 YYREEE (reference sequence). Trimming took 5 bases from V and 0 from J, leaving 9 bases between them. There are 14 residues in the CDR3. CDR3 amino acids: CASSTWSSYNEQFF. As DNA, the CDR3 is TGTGCCAGCAGTACCTGGAGCTCCTACAATGAGCAGTTCTTC.

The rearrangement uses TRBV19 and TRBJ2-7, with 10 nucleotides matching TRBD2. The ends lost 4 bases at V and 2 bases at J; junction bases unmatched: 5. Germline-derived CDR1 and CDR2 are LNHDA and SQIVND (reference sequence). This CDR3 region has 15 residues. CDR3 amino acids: CASSTTAGGPYEQYF. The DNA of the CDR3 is TGTGCCAGTAGTACGACAGCGGGAGGGCCCTACGAGCAGTACTTC.

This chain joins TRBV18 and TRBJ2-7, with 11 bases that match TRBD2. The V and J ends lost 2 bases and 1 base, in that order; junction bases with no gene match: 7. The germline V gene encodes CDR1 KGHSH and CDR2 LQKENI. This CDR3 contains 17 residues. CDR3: CASSPSSGGASSYEQYF. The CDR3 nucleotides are TGTGCCAGCTCACCAAGTAGCGGGGGGGCGTCGTCCTACGAGCAGTACTTC.

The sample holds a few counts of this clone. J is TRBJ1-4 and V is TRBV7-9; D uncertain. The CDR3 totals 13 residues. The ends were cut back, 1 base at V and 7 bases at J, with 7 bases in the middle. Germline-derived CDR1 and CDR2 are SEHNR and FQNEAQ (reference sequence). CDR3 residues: CASSLGGSEKLFF. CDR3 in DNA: TGTGCCAGCAGCTTAGGAGGAAGTGAAAAACTGTTTTTT. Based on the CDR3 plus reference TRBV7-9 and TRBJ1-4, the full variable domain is DTGVSQNPRHKITKRGQNVTFRCDPISEHNRLYWYRQTLGQGPEFLTYFQNEAQLEKSRLLSDRFSAERPKGSFSTLEIQRTEQGDSAMYLCASSLGGSEKLFFGSGTQLSVL.

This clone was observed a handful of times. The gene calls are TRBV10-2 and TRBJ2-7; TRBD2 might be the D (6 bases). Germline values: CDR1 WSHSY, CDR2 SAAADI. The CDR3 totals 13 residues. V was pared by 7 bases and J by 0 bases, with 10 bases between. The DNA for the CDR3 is TGCGCCAGCAAAGGCGGGGACTCCTACGAGCAGTACTTC. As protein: CASKGGDSYEQYF.

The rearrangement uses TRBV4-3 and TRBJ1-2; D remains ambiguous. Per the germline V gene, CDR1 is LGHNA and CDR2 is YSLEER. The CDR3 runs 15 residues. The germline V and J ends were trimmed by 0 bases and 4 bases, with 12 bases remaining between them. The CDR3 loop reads CASSQDRNSRYGYTF. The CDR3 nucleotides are TGCGCCAGCAGCCAAGATAGAAACAGCCGCTATGGCTACACCTTC.

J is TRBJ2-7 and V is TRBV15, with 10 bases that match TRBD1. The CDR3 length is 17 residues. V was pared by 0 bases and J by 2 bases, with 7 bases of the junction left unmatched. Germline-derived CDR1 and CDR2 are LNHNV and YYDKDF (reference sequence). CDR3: CATSRDYPGQGPYEQYF. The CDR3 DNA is TGTGCCACCAGCAGAGATTACCCGGGACAGGGGCCCTACGAGCAGTACTTC.

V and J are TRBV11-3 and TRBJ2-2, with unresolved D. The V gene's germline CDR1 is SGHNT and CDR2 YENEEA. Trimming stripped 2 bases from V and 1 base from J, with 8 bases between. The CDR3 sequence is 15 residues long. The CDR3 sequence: CASSLNSVNTGELFF. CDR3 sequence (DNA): TGTGCCAGCAGCTTAAATTCGGTGAACACCGGGGAGCTGTTTTTT.

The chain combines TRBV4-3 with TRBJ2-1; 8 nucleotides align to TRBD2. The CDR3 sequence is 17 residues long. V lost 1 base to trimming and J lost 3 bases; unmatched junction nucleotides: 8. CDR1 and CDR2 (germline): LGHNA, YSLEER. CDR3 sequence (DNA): TGCGCCAGCAGCCAAGCCTTCGCACTAGCGGACTACAATGAGCAGTTCTTC. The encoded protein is CASSQAFALADYNEQFF.

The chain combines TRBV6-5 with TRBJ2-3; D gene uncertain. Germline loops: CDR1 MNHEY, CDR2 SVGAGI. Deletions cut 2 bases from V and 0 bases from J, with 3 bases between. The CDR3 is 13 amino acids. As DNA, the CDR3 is TGTGCCAGCAGTTACACTAGCACAGATACGCAGTATTTT. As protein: CASSYTSTDTQYF.

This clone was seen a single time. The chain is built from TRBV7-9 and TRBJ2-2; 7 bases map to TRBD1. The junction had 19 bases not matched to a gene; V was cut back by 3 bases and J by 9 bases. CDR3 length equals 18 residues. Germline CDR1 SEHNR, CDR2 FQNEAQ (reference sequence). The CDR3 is CASSLSKSPPGTARELFF. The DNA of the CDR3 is TGTGCCAGCAGCTTGTCGAAAAGTCCACCGGGGACAGCGAGGGAGCTGTTTTTT.

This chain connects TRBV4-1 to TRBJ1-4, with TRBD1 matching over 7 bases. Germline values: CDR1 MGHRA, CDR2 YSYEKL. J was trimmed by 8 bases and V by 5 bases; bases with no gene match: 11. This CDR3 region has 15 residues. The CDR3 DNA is TGCGCCAGCAGCTCTTTGGGACAGTTGAAGGAAAAACTGTTTTTT. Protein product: CASSSLGQLKEKLFF.

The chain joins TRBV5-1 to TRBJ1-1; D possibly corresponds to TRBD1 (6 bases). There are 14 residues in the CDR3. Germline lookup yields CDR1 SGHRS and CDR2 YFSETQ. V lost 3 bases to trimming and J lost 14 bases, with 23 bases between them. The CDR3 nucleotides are TGCGCCAGCAGCTGGACCGGGACAATGGTTTCCTTATTCTTT. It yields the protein CASSWTGTMVSLFF. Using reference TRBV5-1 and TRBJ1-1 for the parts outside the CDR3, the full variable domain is KAGVTQTPRYLIKTRGQQVTLSCSPISGHRSVSWYQQTPGQGLQFLFEYFSETQRNKGNFPGRFSGRQFSNSRSEMNVSTLELGDSALYLCASSWTGTMVSLFFGQGTRLTVV.

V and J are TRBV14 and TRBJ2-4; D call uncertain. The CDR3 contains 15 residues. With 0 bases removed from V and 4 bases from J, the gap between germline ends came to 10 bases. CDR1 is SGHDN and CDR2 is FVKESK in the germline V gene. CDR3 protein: CASSQDRGRKNIQYF. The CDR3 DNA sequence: TGTGCCAGCAGCCAAGATCGTGGGCGAAAAAACATTCAGTACTTC.

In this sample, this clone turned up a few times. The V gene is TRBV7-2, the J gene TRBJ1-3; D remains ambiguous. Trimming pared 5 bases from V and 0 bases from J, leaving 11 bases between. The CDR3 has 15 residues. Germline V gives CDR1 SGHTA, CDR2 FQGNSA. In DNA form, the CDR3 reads TGTGCCAGCAGCCCCCAGAGCGGCTCTGGAAACACCATATATTTT. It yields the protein CASSPQSGSGNTIYF.

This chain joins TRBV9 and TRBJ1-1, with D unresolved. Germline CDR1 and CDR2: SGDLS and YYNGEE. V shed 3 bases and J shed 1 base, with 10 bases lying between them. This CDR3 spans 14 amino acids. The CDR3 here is CASSGGHPNTEAFF. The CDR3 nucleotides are TGTGCCAGCAGCGGTGGGCACCCGAACACTGAAGCTTTCTTT.

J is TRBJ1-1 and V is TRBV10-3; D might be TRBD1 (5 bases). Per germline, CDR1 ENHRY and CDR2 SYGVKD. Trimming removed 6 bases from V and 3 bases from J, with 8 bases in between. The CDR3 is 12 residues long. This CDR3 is CAISDSYTEAFF. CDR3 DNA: TGTGCCATCAGCGACAGCTACACTGAAGCTTTCTTT.

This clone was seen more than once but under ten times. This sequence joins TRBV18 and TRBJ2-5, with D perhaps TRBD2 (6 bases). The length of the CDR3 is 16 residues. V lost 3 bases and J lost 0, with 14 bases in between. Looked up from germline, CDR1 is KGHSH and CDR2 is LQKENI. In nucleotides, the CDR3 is TGTGCCAGCTCACCCTCACTAGCATTGTACCAAGAGACCCAGTACTTC. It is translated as CASSPSLALYQETQYF.